These T cell receptor beta chains were read from a single sample in a study of T cells of healthy individuals. Each CDR3 protein gets one entry after TCRdb re-called the 5' RACE reads with MiXCR. Of 53,000 or so distinct CDR3 sequences detected, about 14% appear once; the ten largest clones hold about 15%. The origin of the receptors is a human donor in good health. Each CDR3 is given with its conserved first and last residue. D genes are given only for firm matches. For some rows the clone size is stated as once, few or many, or as a class when expanded; others skip it.

J	D	V	size	DNA	CDR3
TRBJ2-3	.	TRBV4-3	.	TGCGCCAGCAGCCAAGGGGGTCCTGATGCGGATACGCAGTATTTT	CASSQGGPDADTQYF
TRBJ1-1	.	TRBV7-2	few	TGTGCCAGCAGCTTAACGGAGCCAGGAGGGAACACTGAAGCTTTCTTT	CASSLTEPGGNTEAFF
TRBJ1-2	.	TRBV5-1	.	TGCGCCAGCAGCTTGAGGGGCGCCAGCTATGGCTACACCTTC	CASSLRGASYGYTF
TRBJ1-2	.	TRBV4-3	many	TGCGCCAGCAGCCAAGATGGGCAGTCCCTCTATGGCTACACCTTC	CASSQDGQSLYGYTF
TRBJ2-6	.	TRBV20-1	.	TGCAGTGCGTGGGGAGGTGGGGCCAACGTCCTGACTTTC	CSAWGGGANVLTF
TRBJ2-3	.	TRBV28	.	TGTGCCAGCAGTGTCCCGGGGGCCCAAAGGGATACGCAGTATTTT	CASSVPGAQRDTQYF
TRBJ1-1	.	TRBV6-2/TRBV6-3	few	TGTGCCAGCAGTTACATGGGGGGAATCGGAGCTTTCTTT	CASSYMGGIGAFF
TRBJ1-5	.	TRBV27	many	TGTGCCAGCAGCCGCAGTAGCAATCAGCCCCAGCATTTT	CASSRSSNQPQHF
TRBJ2-7	TRBD2	TRBV6-1	few	TGTGCCAGCAGTGAAGCTACTAGCGGGTACTACGAGCAGTACTTC	CASSEATSGYYEQYF
TRBJ2-5	TRBD2	TRBV12-3/TRBV12-4	few	TGTGCCAGCAGTCCGGCCCGGGGGGATGAGACCCAGTACTTC	CASSPARGDETQYF
TRBJ1-6	.	TRBV11-3	.	TGTGCCAGCAGCCCAAGGGGTGGGGGGGATTCACCCCTCCACTTT	CASSPRGGGDSPLHF
TRBJ2-2	TRBD2	TRBV4-3	many	TGCGCCAGCAGCCAAGCTCACGGGGGGGGCTACACCGGGGAGCTGTTTTTT	CASSQAHGGGYTGELFF
TRBJ2-1	TRBD2	TRBV7-2	many	TGTGCCAGCAGCCCATCTAGCGGGGGCTACAATGAGCAGTTCTTC	CASSPSSGGYNEQFF
TRBJ2-5	TRBD1	TRBV20-1	few	TGCAGTGCCGATAACAGGGGCCCCCAGTACTTC	CSADNRGPQYF